This TCR beta chain was sequenced for a study of tumor-infiltrating lymphocytes in primary liver carcinoma. This clonotype showed up just once. Its antigen is undetermined. Germline is not matched at one junction end, which may reflect a read error. Study observations and caveats: Tumors had a top-250-clone fraction that was significantly higher than blood (p = 0.039).

A constant-region primer primed TCR beta cDNA synthesis from 400 to 550 ng of total RNA. Modified slightly, ARM-PCR produced TCR beta libraries over three nested multiplex PCR rounds. It was with TRBV1-TRBV30 forward primers and a C-beta reverse primer that the first two PCR rounds were run, at 10 to 11 cycles each. TCRdb independently ran MiXCR on the multiplex PCR reads; one entry per CDR3 protein. The repertoire includes under 200,000 distinct CDR3 sequences, roughly 80% of them detected once, and around 18% sits in the top ten. Co-extraction of RNA and DNA was performed on 20-30 mg of unsorted bulk tissue. HBV chronically infected the treatment-naive patients. Over 80% of the cells were viable tumor cells in every tumor sample. There are 15 residues in the CDR3. CDR1 and CDR2 (germline): MNHEY, SVGEGT.

What was sequenced was tumor tissue from primary liver carcinoma. The chain joins TRBV6-2 or TRBV6-3 to TRBJ2-7; 7 bases agree with TRBD2. This TCR came from a man in his forties with primary liver carcinoma and hepatitis B virus infection. CDR3 DNA: TGTGCCAGTAGTTATACGCCTAGCGGCTCCTACGAACAGTACTTC. Translating it yields CASSYTPSGSYEQYF.